The 17 T cell receptor beta chains given below trace back to one sample, sequenced in a study of blood T cell repertoires in COVID-19 (dated by TCRdb to about 2020). Library method: the immunoSEQ multiplex PCR assay. Here the immuneACCESS table is served through TCRdb, limited to in-frame sequences with V and J called. Missing clones are a known gap in these copies; in checked studies unresolved V genes cover under half, and the rest lacks a known reason. The table for this sample lists about 170,000 clones; around 81% of them were counted only once. The biggest ten clones account for under 3% of the sample. The sequencing sample was made of peripheral blood. These receptor sequences come from a human donor with acute or convalescent COVID-19. The donor label of this sample is uncertain.

The V call is TRBV6-5, the J call TRBJ2-5; possibly TRBD2 for D (5 bases). V shed 7 bases and J shed 4 bases, with 13 bases lying between them. The CDR3 loop spans 13 amino acids. CDR1 and CDR2 from the germline V gene are MNHEY and SVGAGI. As DNA, the CDR3 is TGTGCCAGCACTCGACGACGGGGAGAGACCCAGTACTTC. Amino acid sequence: CASTRRRGETQYF.

The chain carries TRBV9 and TRBJ2-3; 8 positions agree with TRBD2. This CDR3 is 17 amino acids long. Germline V lookup: CDR1 SGDLS, CDR2 YYNGEE. V trimming: 4 bases; J trimming: 1 base; junction bases outside the gene matches: 11. DNA of the CDR3: TGTGCCAGCAGCCCTCGGGAGCGGGGGACCCGCACAGATACGCAGTATTTT. Translating gives CASSPRERGTRTDTQYF.

The count of this clone is one. V gene TRBV20-1 combines with J gene TRBJ1-2; 8 nucleotides align to TRBD1. The CDR3 totals 14 residues. From germline, CDR1 is DFQATT and CDR2 SNEGSKA (reference sequence). Trimming removed 3 bases from V and 8 bases from J; junction bases left unmatched: 11. The CDR3 protein is CSASPADRAEGYTF. CDR3 nucleotide sequence: TGCAGTGCTAGTCCCGCGGACAGGGCGGAAGGCTACACCTTC.

V gene TRBV11-2 combines with J gene TRBJ1-4, with D possibly being TRBD1 (6 bases). The CDR3 is 15 residues long. From germline, CDR1 is SGHAT and CDR2 FQNNGV. Trimming left V 3 bases short and J 0 bases short, with 8 bases between. The CDR3 reads CASSLGATTNEKLFF. In DNA form, the CDR3 reads TGTGCCAGCAGCTTGGGGGCGACAACTAATGAAAAACTGTTTTTT.

This clone was observed at least ten times. The chain combines TRBV2 with TRBJ2-1; TRBD2 matches 11 bases. The CDR3 has 15 residues. Germline CDR1 is SNHLY and CDR2 is FYNNEI. J gave up 2 bases and V 6 bases, and 3 bases lay outside the gene matches. This chain's CDR3 is CASRKTSGTYNEQFF. CDR3 in DNA: TGTGCCAGCAGGAAGACTAGCGGGACCTACAATGAGCAGTTCTTC.

For this clone: This same CDR3 is encoded by further DNA sequences in the sample. The rearrangement links TRBV5-1 to TRBJ1-3; D may be TRBD1 (5 bases). This CDR3 is built from 14 residues. The V end was cut by 7 bases, the J end by 4 bases, with 15 bases between. CDR1 is SGHRS, CDR2 YFSETQ, per germline. The CDR3 is CASSAGTDGNTIYF. The CDR3 DNA is TGCGCCAGCTCGGCCGGGACTGACGGAAACACCATATATTTT.

The chain joins TRBV28 to TRBJ2-7; no clear D gene. Trimming removed 3 bases from V and 0 bases from J, with 9 bases in between. Germline V gene data show CDR1 as MDHEN and CDR2 as SYDVKM. The CDR3 is 14 residues long. In nucleotides, the CDR3 is TGTGCCAGCAGTTTCTCAACACACTCCTACGAGCAGTACTTC. This translates into CASSFSTHSYEQYF.

The rearrangement links TRBV2 to TRBJ1-2; D is uncertain. Germline-derived CDR1 and CDR2 are SNHLY and FYNNEI. V was pared by 3 bases and J by 7 bases, with 12 bases between. This CDR3 is built from 13 residues. CDR3 DNA sequence: TGTGCCAGCAGTGACGCGCAAGGAGGTGGCTACACCTTC. Amino acid sequence: CASSDAQGGGYTF.

V gene TRBV4-1 combines with J gene TRBJ1-5, with D unclear. The CDR3 contains 14 residues. Germline-derived CDR1 and CDR2 are MGHRA and YSYEKL. V was trimmed by 0 bases and J by 4 bases, leaving 7 bases between them. In DNA form, the CDR3 reads TGCGCCAGCAGCCAAGACAGGATGAATCAGCCCCAGCATTTT. This gives the protein CASSQDRMNQPQHF.

J is TRBJ1-5 and V is TRBV2; unclear D gene. Trimming took 6 bases from V and 3 from J, leaving 6 bases between them. This CDR3 has 12 residues. Germline CDR1 SNHLY, CDR2 FYNNEI. Here the CDR3 DNA reads TGTGCCAGCAGCGACATCAATCAGCCCCAGCATTTT. Translating gives CASSDINQPQHF.

V is TRBV7-9 and J is TRBJ2-7; 7 positions agree with TRBD1. The CDR3 covers 14 residues. Germline loops: CDR1 SEHNR, CDR2 FQNEAQ (reference sequence). V lost 2 bases and J lost 4; bases outside the gene matches: 5. This CDR3 is CASSLMGQKYEQYF. The CDR3 DNA reads TGTGCCAGCAGCTTAATGGGACAGAAGTACGAGCAGTACTTC.

This clone was recorded once. V gene TRBV19 combines with J gene TRBJ1-5; D might be TRBD1 (6 bases). Trimming shortened V by 5 bases and J by 4 bases, and 12 bases separated the two germline ends. Germline CDR1 and CDR2: LNHDA and SQIVND (reference sequence). CDR3 length: 14 residues. Here the CDR3 DNA reads TGTGCCAGTAGTGAGGGGGGAGGGAATCAGCCCCAGCATTTT. Its translation is CASSEGGGNQPQHF.

The chain has TRBV28 and TRBJ2-1; 12 nucleotides align to TRBD2. This CDR3 spans 16 amino acids. The germline CDR1 and CDR2 sequences are MDHEN and SYDVKM. After removal of 1 base from V and 5 bases from J, the junction contained 3 bases not matched to a gene. CDR3 DNA: TGTGCCAGCAGTTTATCTGGACTAGCGGGGAACAATGAGCAGTTCTTC. Translated, it gives CASSLSGLAGNNEQFF. Using reference TRBV28 and TRBJ2-1 for the parts outside the CDR3, the full variable domain is DVKVTQSSRYLVKRTGEKVFLECVQDMDHENMFWYRQDPGLGLRLIYFSYDVKMKEKGDIPEGYSVSREKKERFSLILESASTNQTSMYLCASSLSGLAGNNEQFFGPGTRLTVL.

The CDR3 DNA sequence: TGTGCCAGCAGTGAATCGGTTAGGGGGAGCTACACCTTC. Translated, it gives CASSESVRGSYTF. The chain uses TRBV6-1 and TRBJ1-2; possibly TRBD1 for D (6 bases). The V end was cut by 2 bases, the J end by 9 bases, with 13 bases between. This CDR3 spans 13 amino acids. The germline CDR1 and CDR2 sequences are MNHNS and SASEGT.

J is TRBJ2-3 and V is TRBV19; TRBD2 aligns across 12 bases. J was trimmed by 2 bases and V by 3 bases; bases with no gene match: 3. The CDR3 consists of 16 residues. Germline V lookup: CDR1 LNHDA, CDR2 SQIVND (reference sequence). DNA for the CDR3: TGTGCCAGTAGTATGACTAGCGGGGGACCCACAGATACGCAGTATTTT. Translated, it gives CASSMTSGGPTDTQYF.

This rearrangement joins TRBV19 to TRBJ2-7; 9 bases are a match to TRBD2. With 0 bases clipped from V and 3 bases from J, the junction kept 3 bases outside the gene matches. Looked up from germline, CDR1 is LNHDA and CDR2 is SQIVND (reference sequence). The CDR3 sequence is 15 residues long. The CDR3 is CASSIDLAGNYEQYF. The CDR3 DNA reads as TGTGCCAGTAGTATAGATCTAGCGGGGAACTACGAGCAGTACTTC.

This clone has only a few counts. The chain recombines TRBV9 with TRBJ2-2, with D hard to call. In germline, CDR1 is SGDLS, CDR2 YYNGEE. The CDR3 is 14 amino acids. V lost 2 bases to trimming and J lost 3 bases, with 8 bases between them. The CDR3 protein is CASSVGAYTGELFF. The CDR3 DNA follows: TGTGCCAGCAGCGTCGGAGCGTACACCGGGGAGCTGTTTTTT. The full variable domain, its missing parts supplied by reference TRBV9 and TRBJ2-2, is DSGVTQTPKHLITATGQRVTLRCSPRSGDLSVYWYQQSLDQGLQFLIQYYNGEERAKGNILERFSAQQFPDLHSELNLSSLELGDSALYFCASSVGAYTGELFFGEGSRLTVL.